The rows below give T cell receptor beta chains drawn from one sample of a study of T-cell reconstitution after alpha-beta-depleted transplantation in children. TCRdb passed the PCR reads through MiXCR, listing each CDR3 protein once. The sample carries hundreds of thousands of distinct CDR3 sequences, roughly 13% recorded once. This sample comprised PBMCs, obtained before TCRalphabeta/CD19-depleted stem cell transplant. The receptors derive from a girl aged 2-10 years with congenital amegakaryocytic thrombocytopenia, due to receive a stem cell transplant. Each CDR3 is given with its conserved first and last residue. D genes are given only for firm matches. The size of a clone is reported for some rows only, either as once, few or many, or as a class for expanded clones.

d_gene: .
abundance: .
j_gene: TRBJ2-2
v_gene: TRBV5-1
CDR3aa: CASSPTTVTGELFF
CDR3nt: TGCGCCAGCAGCCCCACGACAGTCACCGGGGAGCTGTTTTTT

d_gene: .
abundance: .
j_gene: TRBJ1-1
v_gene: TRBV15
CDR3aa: CATSRDFLAGLNTEAFF
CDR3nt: TGTGCCACCAGCAGAGATTTCTTAGCAGGGCTGAACACTGAAGCTTTCTTT

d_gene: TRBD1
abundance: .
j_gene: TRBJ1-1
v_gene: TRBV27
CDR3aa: CASSIIFGTVATEAFF
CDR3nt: TGTGCCAGCAGTATCATTTTCGGGACAGTGGCCACTGAAGCTTTCTTT

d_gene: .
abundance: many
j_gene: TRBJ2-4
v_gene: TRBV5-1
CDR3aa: CASSFGDRQTWVKNIQYF
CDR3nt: TGCGCCAGCAGCTTCGGGGATCGACAGACTTGGGTCAAAAACATTCAGTACTTC

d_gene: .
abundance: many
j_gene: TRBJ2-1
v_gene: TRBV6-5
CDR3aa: CASSYSNAVSSIREQFF
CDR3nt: TGTGCCAGCAGTTACTCGAACGCCGTATCTAGCATAAGGGAGCAGTTCTTC

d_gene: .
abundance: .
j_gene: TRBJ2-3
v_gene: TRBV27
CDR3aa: CASSYSPFSTDTQYF
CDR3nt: TGTGCCAGCAGTTACTCCCCCTTTTCCACAGATACGCAGTATTTT

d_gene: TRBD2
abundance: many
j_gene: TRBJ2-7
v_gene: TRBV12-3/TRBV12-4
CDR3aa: CASKISSGSYEQYF
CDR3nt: TGTGCCAGCAAAATATCTAGCGGGAGCTACGAGCAGTACTTC

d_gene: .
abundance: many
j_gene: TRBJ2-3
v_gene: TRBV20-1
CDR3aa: CSAWGWRDTQYF
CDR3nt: TGCAGTGCGTGGGGGTGGAGGGATACGCAGTATTTT

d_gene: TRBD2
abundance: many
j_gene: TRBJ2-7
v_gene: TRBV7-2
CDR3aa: CASSLVLAGIPKQYF
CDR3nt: TGTGCCAGCAGCTTAGTGCTAGCGGGAATCCCAAAGCAGTACTTC

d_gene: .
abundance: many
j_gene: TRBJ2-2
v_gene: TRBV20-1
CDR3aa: CSANYLGRQADTGELFF
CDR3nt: TGCAGTGCTAATTATCTTGGGAGACAGGCGGACACCGGGGAGCTGTTTTTT

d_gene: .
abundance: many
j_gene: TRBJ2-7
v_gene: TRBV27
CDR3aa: CASSLYGTRKGSYEQYF
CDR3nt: TGTGCCAGCAGTTTATATGGAACTAGAAAGGGCTCCTACGAGCAGTACTTC

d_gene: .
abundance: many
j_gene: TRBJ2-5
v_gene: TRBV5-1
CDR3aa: CASSLAGGTQYF
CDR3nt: TGCGCCAGCAGCTTGGCCGGAGGGACCCAGTACTTC

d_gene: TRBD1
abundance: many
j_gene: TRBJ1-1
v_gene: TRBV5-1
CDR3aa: CASSFGQGGPEAFF
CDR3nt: TGCGCCAGCAGCTTCGGACAGGGAGGGCCTGAAGCTTTCTTT

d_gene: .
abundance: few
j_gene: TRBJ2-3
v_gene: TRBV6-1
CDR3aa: CASREGRGPPTAQYF
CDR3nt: TGTGCCAGCAGGGAGGGTCGGGGCCCTCCGACGGCGCAGTATTTT

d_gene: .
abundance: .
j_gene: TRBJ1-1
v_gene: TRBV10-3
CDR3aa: CAISDRLNTEAFF
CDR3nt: TGTGCCATCAGTGATCGGTTGAACACTGAAGCTTTCTTT

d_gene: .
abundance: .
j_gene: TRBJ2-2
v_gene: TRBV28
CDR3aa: CASRGGANTGELFF
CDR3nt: TGTGCCAGCAGGGGGGGAGCAAACACCGGGGAGCTGTTTTTT

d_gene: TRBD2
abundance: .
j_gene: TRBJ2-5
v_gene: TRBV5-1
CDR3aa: CASSFTSASQETQYF
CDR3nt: TGCGCCAGCAGCTTTACTAGCGCCTCTCAAGAGACCCAGTACTTC

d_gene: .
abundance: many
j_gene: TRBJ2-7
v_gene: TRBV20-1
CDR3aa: CSASKASGQYEQYF
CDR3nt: TGCAGTGCTAGTAAAGCTAGCGGACAGTACGAGCAGTACTTC

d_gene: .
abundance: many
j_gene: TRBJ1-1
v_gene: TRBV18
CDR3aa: CASSPRAWGMNTEAFF
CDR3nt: TGTGCCAGCTCACCACGGGCTTGGGGAATGAACACTGAAGCTTTCTTT

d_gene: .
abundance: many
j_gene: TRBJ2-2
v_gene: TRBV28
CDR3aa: CASSPYGNTGELFF
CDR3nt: TGTGCCAGCAGCCCCTATGGTAACACCGGGGAGCTGTTTTTT

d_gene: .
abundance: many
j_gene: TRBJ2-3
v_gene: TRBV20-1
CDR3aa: CSARAPRDSTDTQYF
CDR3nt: TGCAGTGCTAGAGCCCCGCGGGATAGCACAGATACGCAGTATTTT

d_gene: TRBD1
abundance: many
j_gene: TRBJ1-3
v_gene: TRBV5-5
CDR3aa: CASRRDRGRTYSGNTIYF
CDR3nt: TGTGCCAGCAGGCGGGACAGGGGTCGTACCTACTCTGGAAACACCATATATTTT

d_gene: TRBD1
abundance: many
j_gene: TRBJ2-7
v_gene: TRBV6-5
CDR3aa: CASSYTRNRTGRREQYF
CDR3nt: TGTGCCAGCAGTTACACCCGGAATAGGACAGGGAGAAGGGAGCAGTACTTC

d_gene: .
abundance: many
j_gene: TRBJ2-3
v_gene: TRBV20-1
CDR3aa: CSADQGKGTDTQYF
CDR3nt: TGCAGTGCTGATCAGGGAAAGGGCACAGATACGCAGTATTTT

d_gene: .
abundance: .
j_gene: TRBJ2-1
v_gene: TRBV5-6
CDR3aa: CASSLMASSYNEQFF
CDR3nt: TGTGCCAGCAGCTTGATGGCGAGCTCCTACAATGAGCAGTTCTTC

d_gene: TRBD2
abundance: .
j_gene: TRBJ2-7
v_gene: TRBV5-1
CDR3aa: CASSPNSVAGFTYEQYF
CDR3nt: TGCGCCAGCAGCCCCAACTCCGTAGCGGGCTTCACCTACGAGCAGTACTTC

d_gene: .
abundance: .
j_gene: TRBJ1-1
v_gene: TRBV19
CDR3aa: CASSMEQFGTEAFF
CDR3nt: TGTGCCAGTAGTATGGAACAGTTCGGCACTGAAGCTTTCTTT

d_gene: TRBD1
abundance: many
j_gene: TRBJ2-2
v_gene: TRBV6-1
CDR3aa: CASRTGVTNTGELFF
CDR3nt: TGTGCCAGCAGAACAGGGGTAACGAACACCGGGGAGCTGTTTTTT

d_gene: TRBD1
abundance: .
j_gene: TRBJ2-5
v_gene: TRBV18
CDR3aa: CASSPPGQGEETQYF
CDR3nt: TGTGCCAGCTCACCACCGGGACAGGGTGAAGAGACCCAGTACTTC

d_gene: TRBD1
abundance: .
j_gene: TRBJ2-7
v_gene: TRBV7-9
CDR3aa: CASSSLVETGKTYEQYF
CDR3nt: TGTGCCAGCAGCTCACTCGTGGAGACAGGGAAAACCTACGAGCAGTACTTC

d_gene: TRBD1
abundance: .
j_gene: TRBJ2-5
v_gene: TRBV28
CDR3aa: CASNTFQGAEETQYF
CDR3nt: TGTGCCAGCAATACCTTCCAGGGGGCGGAAGAGACCCAGTACTTC

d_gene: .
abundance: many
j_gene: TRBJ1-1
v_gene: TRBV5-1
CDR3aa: CASSLRMNTEAFF
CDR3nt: TGCGCCAGCAGCTTACGTATGAACACTGAAGCTTTCTTT

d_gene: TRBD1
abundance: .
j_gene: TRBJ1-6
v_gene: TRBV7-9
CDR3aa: CASSPTGDSPLHF
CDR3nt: TGTGCCAGCAGCCCCACAGGGGATTCACCCCTCCACTTT

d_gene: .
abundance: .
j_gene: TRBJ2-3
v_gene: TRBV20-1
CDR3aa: CSALADPPDADTQYF
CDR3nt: TGCAGTGCTCTCGCGGATCCTCCGGATGCAGATACGCAGTATTTT

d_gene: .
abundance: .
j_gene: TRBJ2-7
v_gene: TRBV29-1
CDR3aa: CSVEEGGRTYEQYF
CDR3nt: TGCAGCGTTGAAGAAGGGGGGCGGACCTACGAGCAGTACTTC

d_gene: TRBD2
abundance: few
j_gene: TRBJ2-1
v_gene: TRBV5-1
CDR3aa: CASRSGSRNEQFF
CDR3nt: TGCGCCAGCAGGAGCGGGAGTCGCAATGAGCAGTTCTTC